These 22 T cell receptor beta chains were sequenced from one sample in a study of shared clonotypes between healthy human individuals. Profiling relied on immunoSEQ multiplex PCR, and the TCRdb table lists in-frame clones only, not all of them. This table holds a few hundred thousand clones, around 97% found once. Sequencing input: naive CD4+ T cells sorted from blood. Specified subset: CD45RA+ positively selected. All receptors derive from a woman aged 25 to 45 in good health.

V and J are TRBV18 and TRBJ1-1; D unclear. The CDR3 sequence is 16 residues long. CDR1 KGHSH and CDR2 LQKENI come from the germline V gene. V lost 1 base and J 1 base, leaving 13 bases between the germline ends. CDR3 amino acids: CASSPQSLRGNTEAFF. Written as DNA, the CDR3 is TGTGCCAGCTCACCACAAAGCCTTCGAGGGAACACTGAAGCTTTCTTT.

This clone was seen only once. The rearrangement uses TRBV28 and TRBJ2-6; no clear D. CDR1 and CDR2 from the germline V gene are MDHEN and SYDVKM. The CDR3 is 16 residues long. V lost 6 bases, J lost 0 bases, and 12 bases lay in between. CDR3: CASSPGRDSGANVLTF. CDR3 sequence (DNA): TGTGCCAGCAGCCCTGGACGTGACTCTGGGGCCAACGTCCTGACTTTC.

The chain couples TRBV27 to TRBJ2-1; 8 bases are a match to TRBD2. CDR3 length: 16 residues. Germline V gene sequence: CDR1 MNHEY, CDR2 SMNVEV (reference sequence). Trimming at V came to 1 base and at J to 0 bases, leaving 2 bases not matched to a gene. The CDR3 region is CASSLWGLVSYNEQFF. Written as DNA, the CDR3 is TGTGCCAGCAGTTTATGGGGACTAGTCTCCTACAATGAGCAGTTCTTC.

This rearrangement joins TRBV6-5 to TRBJ1-4, with TRBD1 as a possible D gene (5 bases). Germline CDR1 reads MNHEY; CDR2 reads SVGAGI. V shed 4 bases and J shed 8 bases, with 11 bases lying between them. The CDR3 length is 13 residues. The CDR3 DNA is TGTGCCAGCAGTTCCCGGGACCGGGAAAAACTGTTTTTT. It is translated as CASSSRDREKLFF.

V and J are TRBV28 and TRBJ2-7, with 8 bases identical to TRBD1. This CDR3 has 12 amino acids. Per the germline V gene, CDR1 is MDHEN and CDR2 is SYDVKM. V lost 9 bases and J lost 3; bases outside the gene matches: 4. The CDR3 bases are TGTGCCAGTACAGGGGGATACTACGAGCAGTACTTC. Amino acids: CASTGGYYEQYF.

As DNA, the CDR3 is TGTGCCAGCAGAAAGGCCGGGCAGTTAAAACTGTTTTTT. It is translated as CASRKAGQLKLFF. This rearrangement joins TRBV13 to TRBJ1-4, with D unresolved. This CDR3 contains 13 residues. Trimming cost V 6 bases and J 10 bases, with 15 bases left between them. From germline, CDR1 is PRHDT and CDR2 FYEKMQ (reference sequence).

In this sample, this clone turned up once. V usage is TRBV6-6 and J usage is TRBJ2-7; D ambiguous. Trimming stripped 5 bases from V and 2 bases from J, with 4 bases between. Germline values: CDR1 MNHNY, CDR2 SVGAGI (reference sequence). The length of the CDR3 is 11 residues. The CDR3 DNA reads TGTGCCAGCAGTCAGACCTACGAGCAGTACTTC. Amino acid sequence: CASSQTYEQYF.

The gene calls are TRBV5-1 and TRBJ2-1, with TRBD1 identical over 9 bases. There are 14 residues in the CDR3. The V gene end was trimmed by 4 bases and the J gene end by 10 bases; junction bases not matched to a gene: 9. The germline V gene encodes CDR1 SGHRS and CDR2 YFSETQ. CDR3 sequence reads: CASSPRDRVGEQFF. CDR3 nucleotide sequence: TGCGCCAGCAGCCCCCGGGACAGGGTAGGAGAGCAGTTCTTC.

The V call is TRBV11-2, the J call TRBJ2-7, with TRBD1 identical over 9 bases. V lost 2 bases, J lost 5 bases, and 13 bases stayed unmatched. The CDR3 is made up of 17 amino acids. Germline CDR1 and CDR2: SGHAT and FQNNGV. The CDR3 reads CASSLLLGGTGMNEQYF. CDR3 nucleotide sequence: TGTGCCAGCAGCTTATTATTGGGGGGGACAGGGATGAACGAGCAGTACTTC.

The V and J genes are TRBV18 and TRBJ2-7; 7 nucleotides align to TRBD1. The CDR3 totals 13 residues. J was trimmed by 6 bases and V by 2 bases; bases with no gene match: 4. CDR1 and CDR2 from the germline V gene are KGHSH and LQKENI. CDR3 DNA sequence: TGTGCCAGCTCACCAGACAGGGCAGGCGAGCAGTACTTC. Encoded protein: CASSPDRAGEQYF.

The chain carries TRBV5-1 and TRBJ2-7; 13 nucleotides match TRBD2. From germline, CDR1 is SGHRS and CDR2 YFSETQ. The CDR3 extends over 14 amino acids. V lost 4 bases to trimming and J lost 9 bases; unmatched junction nucleotides: 7. CDR3 DNA sequence: TGCGCCAGCAGCAGCACTAGCGGGAGGGCCGCGCAGTACTTC. Amino acid sequence: CASSSTSGRAAQYF.

This chain joins TRBV28 and TRBJ1-5; D may be TRBD1 (5 bases). V lost 5 bases and J 15 bases, leaving 20 bases between the germline ends. Germline V gene sequence: CDR1 MDHEN, CDR2 SYDVKM. The CDR3 has 13 residues. CDR3 coding DNA: TGTGCCAGCAGTCGAAAAGTAGGGGCAGGGTGGCATTTT. Amino acids: CASSRKVGAGWHF.

The rearrangement uses TRBV18 and TRBJ2-7; tentatively, D is TRBD1 or TRBD2 (5 bases each). Germline loops: CDR1 KGHSH, CDR2 LQKENI. This CDR3 region has 16 residues. Between the trimmed V and J ends, which lost 6 bases and 3 bases, there was a span of 21 bases. In DNA, the CDR3 is TGTGCCAGCTCTACCAAGGGAACCGGGACCCACTACGAGCAGTACTTC. Translated, it gives CASSTKGTGTHYEQYF. Full variable domain (outside the CDR3, taken from reference TRBV18 and TRBJ2-7): NAGVMQNPRHLVRRRGQEARLRCSPMKGHSHVYWYRQLPEEGLKFMVYLQKENIIDESGMPKERFSAEFPKEGPSILRIQQVVRGDSAAYFCASSTKGTGTHYEQYFGPGTRLTVT.

The chain has TRBV7-8 and TRBJ1-2, with a weak D call TRBD1 (5 bases). V was trimmed by 1 base and J by 10 bases, leaving 13 bases between them. The germline gives CDR1 SGHVS, CDR2 FQNEAQ. The CDR3 is 13 amino acids. CDR3 sequence reads: CASSLGSREVYTF. The CDR3 DNA is TGTGCCAGCAGCTTAGGTAGCAGGGAGGTCTACACCTTC.

The chain carries TRBV10-3 and TRBJ1-1; possible D gene TRBD1, 5 bases. The CDR3 consists of 13 residues. Germline loops: CDR1 ENHRY, CDR2 SYGVKD. V lost 2 bases and J lost 3, with 7 bases in between. In nucleotides, the CDR3 is TGTGCCATCAGTGAGATGGGGGACACTGAAGCTTTCTTT. This translates into CAISEMGDTEAFF.

The chain is built from TRBV6-5 and TRBJ2-7; the match to TRBD1 covers 8 bases. This CDR3 region has 14 residues. Germline CDR1 MNHEY, CDR2 SVGAGI. With 6 bases clipped from V and 0 bases from J, the junction kept 4 bases outside the gene matches. The CDR3: CASRRDRTSYEQYF. In DNA form, the CDR3 reads TGTGCCAGCAGAAGGGACAGGACCTCCTACGAGCAGTACTTC.

The V call is TRBV19, the J call TRBJ2-2; no reliable D call. The germline V and J ends were trimmed by 5 bases and 4 bases, with 14 bases remaining between them. Per the germline V gene, CDR1 is LNHDA and CDR2 is SQIVND (reference sequence). The length of the CDR3 is 15 residues. CDR3 sequence (DNA): TGTGCCAGTAGTTTGGCAGGACGGACCACCGGGGAGCTGTTTTTT. As protein: CASSLAGRTTGELFF. Full variable domain (remainder filled in from reference TRBV19 and TRBJ2-2): DGGITQSPKYLFRKEGQNVTLSCEQNLNHDAMYWYRQDPGQGLRLIYYSQIVNDFQKGDIAEGYSVSREKKESFPLTVTSAQKNPTAFYLCASSLAGRTTGELFFGEGSRLTVL.

The CDR3 loop reads CSARDLNEQYF. The CDR3 nucleotides read TGCAGTGCTAGAGATCTCAACGAGCAGTACTTC. The rearrangement joins TRBV20-1 to TRBJ2-7, with D unresolved. Germline V lookup: CDR1 DFQATT, CDR2 SNEGSKA (reference sequence). Between the trimmed V and J ends, which lost 0 bases and 5 bases, there was a span of 5 bases. The CDR3 loop spans 11 amino acids.

This chain links TRBV5-4 with TRBJ2-2; 9 nucleotides align to TRBD1. The V segment lost 5 bases and the J segment 1 base; nucleotides outside the gene matches: 6. This CDR3 has 16 residues. From germline, CDR1 is SGHNT and CDR2 YYREEE (reference sequence). CDR3 in amino acids: CASRRTGGWNTGELFF. The CDR3 nucleotides read TGTGCCAGCAGGAGAACAGGGGGCTGGAACACCGGGGAGCTGTTTTTT.

The chain carries TRBV4-1 and TRBJ2-7; possibly TRBD2 for D (5 bases). Germline lookup yields CDR1 MGHRA and CDR2 YSYEKL. This CDR3 contains 15 residues. Trimming removed 0 bases at V and 2 bases at J, with 11 bases between. CDR3 region: CASSQDRQEAYEQYF. As DNA, the CDR3 is TGCGCCAGCAGCCAAGATCGCCAGGAGGCCTACGAGCAGTACTTC.

This rearrangement joins TRBV28 to TRBJ2-1; 13 positions match TRBD2. The J segment lost 8 bases and the V segment lost 7 bases, leaving 8 bases of the junction unmatched. The CDR3 runs to 15 residues. CDR1 and CDR2 from the germline V gene are MDHEN and SYDVKM. The CDR3 bases are TGTGCCAGCAACGTCCCGGGACTAGCGGGATATGAGCAGTTCTTC. Translation gives CASNVPGLAGYEQFF.

This clone has only a few counts. The gene calls are TRBV4-1 and TRBJ1-5; no reliable D call. This CDR3 is 15 amino acids long. Germline V lookup: CDR1 MGHRA, CDR2 YSYEKL. The V and J ends lost 0 bases and 4 bases respectively, with 10 bases between them. DNA for the CDR3: TGCGCCAGCAGCCAAGAAGACAACCAAAATCAGCCCCAGCATTTT. The encoded protein is CASSQEDNQNQPQHF.